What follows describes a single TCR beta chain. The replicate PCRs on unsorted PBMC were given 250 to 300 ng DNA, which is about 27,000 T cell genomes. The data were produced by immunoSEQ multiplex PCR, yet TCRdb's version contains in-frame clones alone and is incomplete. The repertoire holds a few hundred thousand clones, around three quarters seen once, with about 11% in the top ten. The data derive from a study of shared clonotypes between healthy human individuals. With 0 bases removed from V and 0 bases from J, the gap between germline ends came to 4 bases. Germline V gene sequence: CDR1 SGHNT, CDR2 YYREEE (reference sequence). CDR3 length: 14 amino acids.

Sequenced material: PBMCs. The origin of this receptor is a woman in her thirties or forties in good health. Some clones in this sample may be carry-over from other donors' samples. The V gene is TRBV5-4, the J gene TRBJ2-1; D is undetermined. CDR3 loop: CASSLGSSYNEQFF. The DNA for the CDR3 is TGTGCCAGCAGCTTGGGGAGCTCCTACAATGAGCAGTTCTTC.